The 19 T cell receptor beta chains presented below share a single source sample, sequenced in a study of response to subunit inactivated influenza vaccine. TCRdb re-called the RT-PCR reads with MiXCR, one entry per CDR3 protein. The sample has hundreds of thousands of distinct CDR3 sequences, over 25% seen once. The sequencing here drew on CD4+ T cells sorted from PBMCs, taken 5 days after vaccination. The receptors were gathered from a man in his fifties or sixties who received an inactivated influenza vaccine.

The sample holds a few counts of this clonotype. The V call is TRBV3-1, the J call TRBJ2-2; D assignment may be TRBD1 or TRBD2 (5 bases each). The CDR3 covers 15 residues. Germline V gene data show CDR1 as LGHDT and CDR2 as YNNKEL (reference sequence). Deletions cut 3 bases from V and 1 base from J, with 9 bases between. CDR3 DNA sequence: TGTGCCAGCAGCCAGGGACCGTTGAACACCGGGGAGCTGTTTTTT. Its translation: CASSQGPLNTGELFF.

The sample holds a few counts of this clonotype. The chain uses TRBV28 and TRBJ2-7; the match to TRBD2 covers 11 bases. Germline V lookup: CDR1 MDHEN, CDR2 SYDVKM. The junction had 3 bases not matched to a gene; V was cut back by 3 bases and J by 2 bases. The CDR3 contains 15 residues. The CDR3 here is CASSLELAGAYEQYF. DNA of the CDR3: TGTGCCAGCAGTTTGGAACTAGCGGGAGCCTACGAGCAGTACTTC.

The chain recombines TRBV7-2 with TRBJ2-5; D perhaps matches TRBD1 (6 bases). CDR1 is SGHTA and CDR2 is FQGNSA in the germline V gene. This CDR3 contains 14 residues. Trimming stripped 3 bases from V and 4 bases from J, with 12 bases between. The CDR3 loop reads CASSFGGNGETQYF. The CDR3 DNA reads TGTGCCAGCAGCTTTGGGGGCAACGGAGAGACCCAGTACTTC. The full variable domain, completed using reference TRBV7-2 and TRBJ2-5, is GAGVSQSPSNKVTEKGKDVELRCDPISGHTALYWYRQSLGQGLEFLIYFQGNSAPDKSGLPSDRFSAERTGGSVSTLTIQRTQQEDSAVYLCASSFGGNGETQYFGPGTRLLVL.

The chain couples TRBV7-9 to TRBJ1-6; a weak D match, TRBD1 (5 bases). Trimming took 5 bases from V and 0 from J, leaving 14 bases between them. Germline lookup yields CDR1 SEHNR and CDR2 FQNEAQ (reference sequence). The CDR3 loop spans 17 amino acids. The CDR3 bases are TGTGCCAGCAGCCGGGACGGTGACATCTCCTATAATTCACCCCTCCACTTT. This encodes CASSRDGDISYNSPLHF.

This clonotype has just a few counts. The CDR3 spells CSARDIRGGLNTGELFF. The CDR3 DNA reads TGCAGTGCTAGAGATATCAGGGGGGGCCTTAACACCGGGGAGCTGTTTTTT. The chain carries TRBV20-1 and TRBJ2-2; D is possibly TRBD1 or TRBD2 (7 bases each). The CDR3 extends over 17 amino acids. CDR1 DFQATT and CDR2 SNEGSKA come from the germline V gene (reference sequence). Trimming took off 0 bases at V and 2 bases at J, with 16 bases between the two ends.

This clonotype was picked up many times. This chain joins TRBV12-3 or TRBV12-4 and TRBJ2-7; 7 nucleotides line up with TRBD1. Trimming at V came to 9 bases and at J to 0 bases, leaving 2 bases not matched to a gene. The CDR3 consists of 12 residues. CDR3 residues: CASNRGSYEQYF. The CDR3 nucleotides are TGTGCCAGTAACAGGGGCTCCTACGAGCAGTACTTC.

V is TRBV20-1 and J is TRBJ2-2; TRBD2 matches at 8 bases. Germline V gene sequence: CDR1 DFQATT, CDR2 SNEGSKA (reference sequence). The CDR3 runs to 14 residues. J lost 4 bases, V lost 3 bases, and 4 bases had no gene match. CDR3 DNA sequence: TGCAGTGCTAGGTTCGGGAGGGCCACCGGGGAGCTGTTTTTT. Translating it yields CSARFGRATGELFF.

J is TRBJ2-7 and V is TRBV6-1; possibly TRBD1 for D (6 bases). The germline gives CDR1 MNHNS, CDR2 SASEGT. V lost 6 bases and J lost 2, with 14 bases in between. The CDR3 sequence is 14 residues long. This CDR3 is CASRTGTLPYEQYF. The CDR3 bases are TGTGCCAGCAGGACCGGGACACTCCCCTACGAGCAGTACTTC.

Concerning this clonotype: A read error may explain this, as a much larger clone is one base away. The chain recombines TRBV4-2 with TRBJ2-2, with 8 bases identical to TRBD2. CDR1 is LGHNA and CDR2 is YNFKEQ in the germline V gene. This CDR3 comprises 16 residues. The CDR3 is CAISPASGRVTGELFF. CDR3 sequence (DNA): TGTGCCATCAGCCCGGCCTCCGGGAGGGTAACCGGGGAGCTGTTTTTT.

The chain has TRBV10-3 and TRBJ1-2; 11 nucleotides match TRBD1. The ends lost 0 bases at V and 7 bases at J; junction bases unmatched: 4. The germline V gene encodes CDR1 ENHRY and CDR2 SYGVKD. CDR3 length: 15 residues. The CDR3 sequence: CAISESPGTGGGYTF. CDR3 in DNA: TGTGCCATCAGTGAGTCGCCAGGGACAGGGGGTGGCTACACCTTC.

The gene calls are TRBV7-6 and TRBJ2-3; D is unclear. CDR3 length: 15 residues. V was shortened by 1 base and J by 2 bases, with 10 bases between the two germline ends. CDR1 is SGHVS, CDR2 FNYEAQ, per germline. CDR3 coding DNA: TGTGCCAGCAGCTTAGGAACGGATACCACAGATACGCAGTATTTT. Its protein product is CASSLGTDTTDTQYF.

This CDR3 is CATSDRWAGLKETQYF. The CDR3 nucleotides read TGTGCCACCAGTGACCGGTGGGCGGGGTTGAAGGAGACCCAGTACTTC. The chain combines TRBV24-1 with TRBJ2-5, with D possibly TRBD2 on 6 matching bases. The CDR3 totals 16 residues. Germline values: CDR1 KGHDR, CDR2 SFDVKD. V was cut by 4 bases and J by 5 bases, with 19 bases left in between.

This clonotype has a handful of counts. This chain joins TRBV6-5 and TRBJ2-1; D unresolved. Deletions cut 2 bases from V and 4 bases from J, with 9 bases between. CDR3 length: 14 residues. The germline CDR1 and CDR2 sequences are MNHEY and SVGAGI. This CDR3 is CASSYDSLYNEQFF. The CDR3 DNA is TGTGCCAGCAGTTACGATAGCCTATACAATGAGCAGTTCTTC.

In this sample, this clonotype turned up many times. The chain links TRBV4-1 to TRBJ2-7; unclear D gene. V was pared by 0 bases and J by 3 bases, with 6 bases between. Germline values: CDR1 MGHRA, CDR2 YSYEKL. The CDR3 is 13 residues long. CDR3 loop: CASSQEQNYEQYF. The CDR3 coding sequence is TGCGCCAGCAGCCAAGAACAGAACTACGAGCAGTACTTC.

This clonotype appeared many times. V gene TRBV20-1 combines with J gene TRBJ1-4, with TRBD1 matching 10 bases. CDR3 length: 14 amino acids. Germline CDR1 and CDR2: DFQATT and SNEGSKA (reference sequence). After removal of 6 bases from V and 7 bases from J, the junction contained 8 bases not matched to a gene. CDR3 in amino acids: CSAIAGTGVEKLFF. Written as DNA, the CDR3 is TGCAGTGCCATCGCCGGGACAGGGGTTGAAAAACTGTTTTTT.

V usage is TRBV7-9 and J usage is TRBJ2-3, with D unclear. The CDR3 has 13 amino acids. In germline, CDR1 is SEHNR, CDR2 FQNEAQ (reference sequence). V lost 5 bases and J 14 bases, leaving 20 bases between the germline ends. CDR3 residues: CASSTPAAKSLYF. The CDR3, as DNA: TGTGCCAGCAGCACACCGGCCGCAAAGAGTCTGTATTTT.

This clonotype was detected ten times or more. The rearrangement links TRBV20-1 to TRBJ2-1; 7 bases agree with TRBD2. Looked up from germline, CDR1 is DFQATT and CDR2 is SNEGSKA (reference sequence). With 6 bases clipped from V and 3 bases from J, the junction kept 8 bases outside the gene matches. CDR3 length equals 14 residues. CDR3 in amino acids: CSAGSAGRYNEQFF. In DNA, the CDR3 is TGCAGTGCGGGTTCAGCGGGACGCTACAATGAGCAGTTCTTC.

This clonotype has more than one count but fewer than ten. The rearrangement uses TRBV6-2 or TRBV6-3 and TRBJ1-2, with D maybe TRBD1 (6 bases). CDR1 MNHEY and CDR2 SVGEGT come from the germline V gene. The CDR3 length is 12 residues. V was trimmed by 6 bases and J by 2 bases, leaving 7 bases between them. The chain's CDR3 is CASSGQNYGYTF. In DNA form, the CDR3 reads TGTGCCAGCAGCGGACAGAACTATGGCTACACCTTC.

V usage is TRBV28 and J usage is TRBJ2-1; D is perhaps TRBD2 (6 bases). V was cut by 6 bases and J by 5 bases, with 17 bases left in between. This CDR3 region has 15 residues. The V gene's germline CDR1 is MDHEN and CDR2 SYDVKM. CDR3 sequence: CASSGTGGGNNEQFF. The CDR3 DNA reads as TGTGCCAGCAGCGGAACCGGTGGGGGGAACAATGAGCAGTTCTTC.